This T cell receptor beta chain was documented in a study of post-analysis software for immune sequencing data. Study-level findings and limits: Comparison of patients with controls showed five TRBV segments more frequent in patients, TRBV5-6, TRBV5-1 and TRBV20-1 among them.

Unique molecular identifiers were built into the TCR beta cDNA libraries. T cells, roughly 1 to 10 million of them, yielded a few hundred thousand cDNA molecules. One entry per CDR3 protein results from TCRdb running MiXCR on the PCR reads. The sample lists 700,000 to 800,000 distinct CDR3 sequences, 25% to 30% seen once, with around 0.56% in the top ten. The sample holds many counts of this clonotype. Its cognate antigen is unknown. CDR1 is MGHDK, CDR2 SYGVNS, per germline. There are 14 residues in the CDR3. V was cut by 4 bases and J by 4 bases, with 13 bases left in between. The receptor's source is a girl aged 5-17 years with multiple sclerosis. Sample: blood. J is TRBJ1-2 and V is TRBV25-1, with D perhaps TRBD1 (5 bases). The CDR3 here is CASSVGDASYGYTF. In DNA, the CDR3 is TGTGCCAGCAGTGTAGGGGACGCTTCCTATGGCTACACCTTC.